The rows below give T cell receptor beta chains drawn from one sample of a study of cytomegalovirus exposure and HLA in healthy donors. Profiled with immunoSEQ multiplex PCR; TCRdb holds only in-frame clones, not every one. The data hold about 130,000 clones, with about 81% observed a single time. The sequencing input was PBMCs. All receptors come from a woman in her thirties or forties in good health and CMV-seropositive. Both conserved end residues are part of each CDR3. A D gene is named only where the DNA matches it firmly. A clone size is listed for some rows: how often the clone was seen (once, few, many), or a class if it is expanded.

CDR3nt: TGTGCCAGCAGCCCCCGGCGGGGACTCACCTACGAGCAGTACTTC; CDR3aa: CASSPRRGLTYEQYF; abundance: .; d_gene: .; v_gene: TRBV7-8; j_gene: TRBJ2-7
CDR3nt: TGTGCCAGTAGTCGCCTCGGGACAGGGTCCCCCGGGGAGCTGTTTTTT; CDR3aa: CASSRLGTGSPGELFF; abundance: .; d_gene: TRBD1; v_gene: TRBV19; j_gene: TRBJ2-2
CDR3nt: TGTGCCAGCAGCTTAGGCCCGGGACAGGGGGCTTATGGCTACACCTTC; CDR3aa: CASSLGPGQGAYGYTF; abundance: .; d_gene: TRBD1; v_gene: TRBV11-2; j_gene: TRBJ1-2
CDR3nt: TGTGCCAGTAGTTACGGGGAACCGAACACTGAAGCTTTCTTT; CDR3aa: CASSYGEPNTEAFF; abundance: .; d_gene: .; v_gene: TRBV19; j_gene: TRBJ1-1
CDR3nt: TGTGCCAGCTTCCCGGGGAACATTCAGTACTTC; CDR3aa: CASFPGNIQYF; abundance: .; d_gene: .; v_gene: TRBV21-1; j_gene: TRBJ2-4
CDR3nt: TGTGCCAGCAGTCCGAGCGGATCACCTAGCCAAGAGACCCAGTACTTC; CDR3aa: CASSPSGSPSQETQYF; abundance: .; d_gene: .; v_gene: TRBV5-6; j_gene: TRBJ2-5
CDR3nt: TGTGCCAGCAGCTCGACACTAACTAATGAAAAACTGTTTTTT; CDR3aa: CASSSTLTNEKLFF; abundance: .; d_gene: .; v_gene: TRBV11-2; j_gene: TRBJ1-4
CDR3nt: TGTGCCAGCAGCTTATCAGGGGAAGAGACCCAGTACTTC; CDR3aa: CASSLSGEETQYF; abundance: .; d_gene: .; v_gene: TRBV5-6; j_gene: TRBJ2-5
CDR3nt: TGTGCCAGCAGTGCAGGACAGGGCAGCAATCAGCCCCAGCATTTT; CDR3aa: CASSAGQGSNQPQHF; abundance: once; d_gene: TRBD1; v_gene: TRBV6-1; j_gene: TRBJ1-5
CDR3nt: TGTGCCAGCAAACAGGCTCTCCCATATATCTACGAGCAGTACTTC; CDR3aa: CASKQALPYIYEQYF; abundance: once; d_gene: .; v_gene: TRBV2; j_gene: TRBJ2-7
CDR3nt: TGCAGCGTTGTAGAGGGACTAGGGGCCTACGAGCAGTACTTC; CDR3aa: CSVVEGLGAYEQYF; abundance: few; d_gene: TRBD2; v_gene: TRBV29-1; j_gene: TRBJ2-7
CDR3nt: TGTGCCAGCAGCTTAGCGAGGGAGTACGAGCAGTACTTC; CDR3aa: CASSLAREYEQYF; abundance: .; d_gene: .; v_gene: TRBV7-8; j_gene: TRBJ2-7
CDR3nt: TGTGCCAGCAGCGTGAAGTTACTAGCGGGGGTCCTAAACACCGGGGAGCTGTTTTTT; CDR3aa: CASSVKLLAGVLNTGELFF; abundance: .; d_gene: TRBD2; v_gene: TRBV9; j_gene: TRBJ2-2
CDR3nt: TGTGCCAGCAGTTCGAGGAAGGGAGAGAACACCGGGGAGCTGTTTTTT; CDR3aa: CASSSRKGENTGELFF; abundance: .; d_gene: .; v_gene: TRBV27; j_gene: TRBJ2-2
CDR3nt: TGTGCCAGCAGCAAACTAGCGGGAGGGTTTTTCTACGAGCAGTACTTC; CDR3aa: CASSKLAGGFFYEQYF; abundance: .; d_gene: TRBD2; v_gene: TRBV6-6; j_gene: TRBJ2-7
CDR3nt: TGTGCCAGCAAGAGCGTCGGGGGAGAGTCTGGCTACACCTTC; CDR3aa: CASKSVGGESGYTF; abundance: .; d_gene: .; v_gene: TRBV6-1; j_gene: TRBJ1-2
CDR3nt: TGTGCCAGCAGCGTCCTTGAAAAACTGTTTTTT; CDR3aa: CASSVLEKLFF; abundance: .; d_gene: .; v_gene: TRBV7-9; j_gene: TRBJ1-4
CDR3nt: TGTGCCAGCAGTGGGACAGAAAATTCACCCCTCCACTTT; CDR3aa: CASSGTENSPLHF; abundance: .; d_gene: TRBD1; v_gene: TRBV6-5; j_gene: TRBJ1-6
CDR3nt: TGTGCCAGCTTTAATCCGAACACTGAAGCTTTCTTT; CDR3aa: CASFNPNTEAFF; abundance: .; d_gene: .; v_gene: TRBV18; j_gene: TRBJ1-1
CDR3nt: TGTGCCAGCAGCCCGCCAGGGTTCTATGGCTACACCTTC; CDR3aa: CASSPPGFYGYTF; abundance: .; d_gene: .; v_gene: TRBV7-2; j_gene: TRBJ1-2
CDR3nt: TGTGCCAGCAGAGACCTCCAGGGGAGAGTCTATAATTCACCCCTCCACTTT; CDR3aa: CASRDLQGRVYNSPLHF; abundance: .; d_gene: .; v_gene: TRBV27; j_gene: TRBJ1-6
CDR3nt: TGTGCCAGCAGCCTCTCACTAGCGACCTACGAGCAGTACTTC; CDR3aa: CASSLSLATYEQYF; abundance: .; d_gene: TRBD2; v_gene: TRBV5-4; j_gene: TRBJ2-7